This T cell receptor (beta chain) was profiled in a study of T-cell reconstitution after alpha-beta-depleted transplantation in children. Unique molecular identifiers were incorporated during preparation of the TCRbeta library. One entry per CDR3 protein, called by TCRdb with MiXCR from the PCR reads. In the table there are hundreds of thousands of distinct CDR3 sequences, under 9.5% of which are singletons. This clonotype was found many times. Germline lookup yields CDR1 DFQATT and CDR2 SNEGSKA (reference sequence). The junction had 2 bases not matched to a gene; V was cut back by 2 bases and J by 2 bases. This CDR3 has 14 amino acids.

The V gene is TRBV20-1, the J gene TRBJ1-5; 8 nucleotides match TRBD1. This receptor was identified in a male patient younger than 18 who had a stem cell transplant for acute lymphoblastic leukemia, so the T cells may come from the graft donor. The material sequenced was PBMCs, mostly from graft donor cells, taken 180 days after TCRalphabeta/CD19-depleted stem cell transplant. The CDR3 loop is CSARQGAGNQPQHF. DNA for the CDR3: TGCAGTGCTAGACAGGGGGCCGGCAATCAGCCCCAGCATTTT.